This TCR beta chain was obtained from a study of Graves' ophthalmopathy and Graves' hyperthyroidism. Regarding the study as a whole: Also, most clonotypes expanded in the thyroid above 0.001 frequency appeared in blood.

The sequenced template was RNA, covering the TCR beta CDR3 region. An opening RT-PCR round employed HTBI primers and preceded a second-round multiplex PCR. TCRdb processed the multiplex PCR reads anew with MiXCR; each CDR3 protein has one entry. This table holds more than 550,000 distinct CDR3 sequences, roughly 39% found once. V lost 0 bases and J lost 6, with 9 bases in between. This CDR3 contains 13 residues. In germline, CDR1 is LGHNA, CDR2 YNFKEQ. This clonotype was picked up many times. What it recognizes is unknown. If patients had other autoimmune diseases, uncontrolled infections, pregnancy or lactation, they were excluded.

J is TRBJ2-7 and V is TRBV4-2; D is ambiguous. This receptor was identified in an adult man with Graves' ophthalmopathy. Sequenced material: peripheral blood. CDR3 coding DNA: TGTGCCAGCAGCCAAGATCCGGGTTCCGAGCAGTACTTC. Protein product: CASSQDPGSEQYF.